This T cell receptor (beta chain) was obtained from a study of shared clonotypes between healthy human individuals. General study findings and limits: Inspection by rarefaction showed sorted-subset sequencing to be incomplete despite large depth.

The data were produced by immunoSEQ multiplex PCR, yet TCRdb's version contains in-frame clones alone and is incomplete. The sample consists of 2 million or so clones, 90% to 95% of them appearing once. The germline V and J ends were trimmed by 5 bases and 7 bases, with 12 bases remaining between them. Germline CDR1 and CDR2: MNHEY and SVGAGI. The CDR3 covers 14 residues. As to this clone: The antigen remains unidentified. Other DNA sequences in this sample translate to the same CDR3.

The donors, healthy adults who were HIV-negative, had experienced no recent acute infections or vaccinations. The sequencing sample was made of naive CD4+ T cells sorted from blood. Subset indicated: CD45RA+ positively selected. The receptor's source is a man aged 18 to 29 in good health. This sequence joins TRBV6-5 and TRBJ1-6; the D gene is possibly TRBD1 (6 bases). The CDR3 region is CASSRGRGNSPLHF. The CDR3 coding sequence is TGTGCCAGCAGTCGCGGCAGGGGAAATTCACCCCTCCACTTT.